This T cell receptor beta chain comes out of a study of blood T cell repertoires in COVID-19. Data came from immunoSEQ multiplex PCR; TCRdb stores just in-frame clones and leaves some out. This table holds roughly 180,000 clones, more than 80% found once. The CDR3 has 13 amino acids. From germline, CDR1 is KGHDR and CDR2 SFDVKD. Trimming at V came to 4 bases and at J to 3 bases, leaving 0 bases not matched to a gene. This clonotype was obtained from a woman between 55 and 75 years old with acute or convalescent COVID-19. The V call is TRBV24-1, the J call TRBJ1-2, with TRBD1 identical over 8 bases. What was sequenced was peripheral blood. DNA for the CDR3: TGTGCCACCAGTGAACAGGGGGACTATGGCTACACCTTC. Protein: CATSEQGDYGYTF.